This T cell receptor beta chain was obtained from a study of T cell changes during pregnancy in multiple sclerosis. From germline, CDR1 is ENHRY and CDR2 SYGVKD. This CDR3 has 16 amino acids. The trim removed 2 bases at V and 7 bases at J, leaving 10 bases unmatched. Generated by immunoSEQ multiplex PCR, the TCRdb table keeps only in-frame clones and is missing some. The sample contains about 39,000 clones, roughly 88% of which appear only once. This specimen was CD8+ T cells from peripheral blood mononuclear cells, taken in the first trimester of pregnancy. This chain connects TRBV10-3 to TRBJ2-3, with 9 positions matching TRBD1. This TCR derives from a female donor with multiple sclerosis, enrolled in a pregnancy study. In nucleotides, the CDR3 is TGTGCCATCAGTGAGCCGGGACAGGGCGATCCCTATACGCAGTATTTT. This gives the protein CAISEPGQGDPYTQYF.